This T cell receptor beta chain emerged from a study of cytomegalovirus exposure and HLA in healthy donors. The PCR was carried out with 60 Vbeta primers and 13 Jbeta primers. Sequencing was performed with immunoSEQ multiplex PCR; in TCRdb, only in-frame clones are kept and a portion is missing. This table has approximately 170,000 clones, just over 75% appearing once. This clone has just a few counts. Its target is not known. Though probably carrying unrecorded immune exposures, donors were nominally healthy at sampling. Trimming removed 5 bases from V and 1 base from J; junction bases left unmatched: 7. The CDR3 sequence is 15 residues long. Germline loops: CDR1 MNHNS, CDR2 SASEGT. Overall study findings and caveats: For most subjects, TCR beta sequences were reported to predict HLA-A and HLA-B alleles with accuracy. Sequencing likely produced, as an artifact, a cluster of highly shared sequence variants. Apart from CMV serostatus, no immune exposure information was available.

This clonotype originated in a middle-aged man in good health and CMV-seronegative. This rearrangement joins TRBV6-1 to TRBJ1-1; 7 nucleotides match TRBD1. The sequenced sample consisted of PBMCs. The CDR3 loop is CASSSNRGGNTEAFF. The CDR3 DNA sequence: TGTGCCAGCAGTTCAAACAGGGGAGGGAACACTGAAGCTTTCTTT.